This TCR beta chain emerged from a study of cytomegalovirus exposure and HLA in healthy donors. Study-level findings and limits: Per published accounts, TCR beta sequences correctly predicted the HLA-A and HLA-B alleles of most subjects.

Donors had nominal health at sampling but likely had unrecorded immune exposures. The PCR was carried out with 60 Vbeta primers and 13 Jbeta primers. Per the original methods: An analysis performed later counted around 86 million unique TCR beta chains (roughly 11 million of them shared). The repertoire was sequenced with immunoSEQ multiplex PCR; TCRdb's copy has only in-frame clones and lacks some. V, J and clone size derive from that table, while D and trimming were established from the DNA sequence. This repertoire shows fewer than 250,000 clones, roughly 82% found once; its top ten account for roughly 6%. The CDR3 loop spans 14 amino acids. Trimming stripped 6 bases from V and 1 base from J, with 9 bases between. Per the germline V gene, CDR1 is SNHLY and CDR2 is FYNNEI. About this clone: Its antigen is unidentified.

The gene calls are TRBV2 and TRBJ1-4; D is uncertain. This sequence originates from a man between 40 and 49 years old in good health and CMV-seropositive. Sequencing was performed on PBMCs. This CDR3 reads CASRITGTNEKLFF. Here the CDR3 DNA reads TGTGCCAGCAGGATCACGGGAACTAATGAAAAACTGTTTTTT.